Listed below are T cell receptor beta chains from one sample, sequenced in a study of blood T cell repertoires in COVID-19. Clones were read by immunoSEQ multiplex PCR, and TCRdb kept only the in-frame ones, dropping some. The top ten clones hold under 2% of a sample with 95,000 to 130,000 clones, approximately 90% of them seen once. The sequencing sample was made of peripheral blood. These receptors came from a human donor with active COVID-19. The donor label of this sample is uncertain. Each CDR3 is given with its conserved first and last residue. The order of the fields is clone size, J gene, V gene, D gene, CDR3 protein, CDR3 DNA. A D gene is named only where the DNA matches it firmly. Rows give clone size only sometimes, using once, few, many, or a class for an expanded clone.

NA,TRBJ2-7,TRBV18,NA,CASSPAATYEQYF,TGTGCCAGCTCACCCGCGGCAACCTACGAGCAGTACTTC
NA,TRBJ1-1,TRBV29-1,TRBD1,CSVDLGQGVMNTEAFF,TGCAGCGTTGACCTGGGACAGGGCGTTATGAACACTGAAGCTTTCTTT
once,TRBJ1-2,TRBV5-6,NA,CASSFRGSPYYGYTF,TGTGCCAGCAGCTTTCGAGGGAGCCCTTACTATGGCTACACCTTC
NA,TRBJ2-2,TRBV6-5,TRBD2,CASSYSGGGNTGELFF,TGTGCCAGCAGTTACTCTGGCGGGGGGAACACCGGGGAGCTGTTTTTT
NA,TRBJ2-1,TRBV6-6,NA,CASSYFAGLNYNEQFF,TGTGCCAGCAGTTACTTCGCGGGGCTTAACTACAATGAGCAGTTCTTC
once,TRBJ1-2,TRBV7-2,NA,CASALGPGYTF,TGTGCCAGCGCATTGGGGCCGGGCTACACCTTC
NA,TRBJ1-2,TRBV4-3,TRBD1,CASSHRDRAKGYTF,TGCGCCAGCAGCCACCGGGACAGGGCTAAAGGCTACACCTTC
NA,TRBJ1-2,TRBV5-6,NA,CASSPPLGGRIYGYTF,TGTGCCAGCAGCCCGCCCCTCGGGGGTAGAATCTATGGCTACACCTTC
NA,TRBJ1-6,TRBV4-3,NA,CASSMDRNYNSPLHF,TGCGCCAGCAGCATGGACAGAAATTATAATTCACCCCTCCACTTT
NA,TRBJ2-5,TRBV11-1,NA,CASSLNPDWFIETQYF,TGTGCCAGCAGCCTAAACCCCGACTGGTTCATAGAGACCCAGTACTTC
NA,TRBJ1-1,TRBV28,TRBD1,CAIRDSGNTEAFF,TGTGCCATCCGGGACAGTGGAAACACTGAAGCTTTCTTT
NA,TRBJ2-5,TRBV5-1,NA,CASSQGTLTEETQYF,TGCGCCAGCAGCCAAGGGACACTTACGGAAGAGACCCAGTACTTC
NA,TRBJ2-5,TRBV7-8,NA,CASSSLGAQETQYF,TGTGCCAGCAGCTCCCTGGGGGCCCAAGAGACCCAGTACTTC
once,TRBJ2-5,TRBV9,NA,CASSGGQGETQYF,TGTGCCAGCAGCGGGGGTCAGGGAGAGACCCAGTACTTC
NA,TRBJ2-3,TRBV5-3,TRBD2,CARSLAAGDPTDTQYF,TGTGCCAGAAGCTTGGCGGCGGGGGACCCCACAGATACGCAGTATTTT
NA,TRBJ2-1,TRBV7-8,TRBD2,CASSLIDSIRGGAYNEQFF,TGTGCCAGCAGCTTAATAGATTCGATTCGGGGGGGCGCCTACAATGAGCAGTTCTTC
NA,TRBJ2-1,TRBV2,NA,CASSEAGGRYNEQFF,TGTGCCAGCAGTGAAGCGGGGGGGCGATACAATGAGCAGTTCTTC
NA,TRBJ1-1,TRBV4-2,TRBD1,CASSQGTVNTEAFF,TGTGCCAGCAGCCAGGGGACAGTGAACACTGAAGCTTTCTTT
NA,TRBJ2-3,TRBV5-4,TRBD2,CASSPSSGGALTDTQYF,TGTGCCAGCAGCCCATCTAGCGGGGGGGCCTTAACAGATACGCAGTATTTT
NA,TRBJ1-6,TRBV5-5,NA,CASSLGFGGVGNSPLHF,TGTGCCAGCAGCTTGGGTTTTGGGGGGGTTGGTAATTCACCCCTCCACTTT